The sequence of this T cell receptor beta chain was determined in a study of neoadjuvant nivolumab and ipilimumab in lung cancer. The protocol was immunoSEQ multiplex PCR, while the TCRdb copy is restricted to in-frame clones and leaves out a portion. The profile shows 25,000 to 30,000 clones, around 76% of them singletons. This clone was found a few times. The CDR3 totals 11 residues. Germline loops: CDR1 DFQATT, CDR2 SNEGSKA (reference sequence). The ends lost 6 bases at V and 4 bases at J; junction bases unmatched: 3. The sample was tumor tissue, taken after neoadjuvant nivolumab, alone or with ipilimumab, at or shortly before surgery. The sequence derives from an adult with non-small cell lung cancer. J is TRBJ2-7 and V is TRBV20-1; 7 bases match TRBD2. The CDR3 region is CSAGGWYEQYF. The CDR3 DNA reads TGCAGTGCGGGGGGGTGGTACGAGCAGTACTTC.